The rows below give T cell receptor beta chains drawn from one sample of a study of immune evolution from preneoplasia to lung adenocarcinoma. Profiling relied on immunoSEQ multiplex PCR, and the TCRdb table lists in-frame clones only, not all of them. The sample yields about 3,100 clones, 45% to 55% seen once. Specimen: FFPE normal lung tissue adjacent to the tumor. These receptors all come from a person aged 45-60 years with lung adenocarcinoma. CDR3s include the opening cysteine and the closing phenylalanine or tryptophan. The order of the fields is V gene, CDR3 length, D gene, J gene, clone size, CDR3 protein, CDR3 DNA. D genes are given only for firm matches. Some rows mark clone size as missing; the rest say once, few, many or name a class of expanded clone.

>TRBV2|11|TRBD1|TRBJ2-7|NA
CASSNRDRKYF
TGTGCCAGCAGCAACAGGGACAGAAAGTACTTC
>TRBV10-2|12|NA|TRBJ2-7|few
CASTWARREQYF
TGCGCCAGCACTTGGGCAAGACGCGAGCAGTACTTC
>TRBV9|15|NA|TRBJ2-5|few
CASSPNRASQETQYF
TGTGCCAGCAGCCCGAATCGGGCCAGCCAAGAGACCCAGTACTTC
>TRBV29-1|13|NA|TRBJ1-1|large
CSVVHSVNTEAFF
TGCAGCGTTGTGCACAGTGTGAACACTGAAGCTTTCTTT
>TRBV7-9|13|TRBD1|TRBJ1-2|NA
CASSSTGDHGYTF
TGTGCCAGCAGCTCGACAGGGGATCATGGCTACACCTTC
>TRBV5-1|15|NA|TRBJ1-1|NA
CASSLGTGRDTEAFF
TGCGCCAGCAGCTTGGGTACGGGGCGTGACACTGAAGCTTTCTTT
>TRBV11-2|14|NA|TRBJ1-1|NA
CASSIMSGNTEAFF
TGTGCCAGCAGCATCATGTCGGGGAACACTGAAGCTTTCTTT
>TRBV5-1|14|TRBD2|TRBJ2-5|NA
CASSRTSEQETQYF
TGCGCCAGCAGCCGGACTAGCGAACAAGAGACCCAGTACTTC
>TRBV29-1|12|NA|TRBJ1-2|NA
CSVVGDFGGYTF
TGCAGCGTTGTAGGAGATTTTGGTGGCTACACCTTC
>TRBV9|18|NA|TRBJ1-3|few
CASSVAQGRGATGNTIYF
TGTGCCAGCAGCGTAGCCCAGGGAAGGGGCGCCACTGGAAACACCATATATTTT
>TRBV30|15|NA|TRBJ1-5|few
CAWSGKGLHNQPQHF
TGTGCCTGGAGTGGGAAGGGATTACACAATCAGCCCCAGCATTTT
>TRBV6-5|11|NA|TRBJ2-4|few
CASGGLNIQYF
TGTGCCAGCGGGGGATTAAACATTCAGTACTTC
>TRBV7-8|16|NA|TRBJ1-6|few
CASSLDGTVNNSPLHF
TGTGCCAGCAGCTTAGACGGAACGGTCAATAATTCACCCCTCCACTTT
>TRBV10-3|15|NA|TRBJ1-1|NA
CAISDRRAADTEAFF
TGTGCCATCAGTGATAGGAGGGCTGCGGACACTGAAGCTTTCTTT
>TRBV11-2|15|NA|TRBJ2-5|few
CASSFLVGGQETQYF
TGTGCCAGCAGCTTCCTAGTAGGGGGCCAAGAGACCCAGTACTTC
>TRBV30|13|NA|TRBJ1-1|NA
CAWQGQPNTEAFF
TGTGCCTGGCAAGGACAGCCGAACACTGAAGCTTTCTTT
>TRBV20-1|10|NA|TRBJ2-7|NA
CSVGDYEQYF
TGCAGTGTAGGGGACTACGAGCAGTACTTC
>TRBV5-4|16|NA|TRBJ2-5|NA
CASSLRSGERGETQYF
TGTGCCAGCAGCTTGCGGTCAGGGGAGAGAGGAGAGACCCAGTACTTC
>TRBV29-1|10|NA|TRBJ2-1|few
CSVGGGEQFF
TGCAGCGTGGGGGGCGGTGAGCAGTTCTTC
>TRBV18|13|TRBD1|TRBJ1-1|few
CASSVQGGTEAFF
TGTGCCAGCTCAGTTCAGGGGGGGACTGAAGCTTTCTTT
>TRBV18|15|TRBD1|TRBJ1-1|NA
CASSPPGQAGYQAFF
TGTGCCAGCTCACCACCGGGACAGGCGGGATACCAAGCTTTCTTT
>TRBV5-1|14|NA|TRBJ2-6|NA
CASSSGSGANVLTF
TGCGCCAGCAGCTCGGGCTCTGGGGCCAACGTCCTGACTTTC
>TRBV5-1|15|NA|TRBJ2-1|NA
CASTLDVTRGNEQFF
TGCGCCAGCACCTTAGACGTAACTCGTGGCAATGAGCAGTTCTTC
>TRBV6-5|14|NA|TRBJ2-1|few
CASSLGTPRDEQFF
TGTGCCAGCAGCCTGGGGACCCCGAGGGATGAGCAGTTCTTC
>TRBV4-1|16|TRBD1|TRBJ2-7|few
CASSQDIWDRVDEQYF
TGCGCCAGCAGCCAAGATATCTGGGACAGGGTAGACGAGCAGTACTTC
>TRBV30|11|TRBD1|TRBJ2-7|NA
CAWGTAYEQYF
TGTGCCTGGGGGACAGCCTACGAGCAGTACTTC
>TRBV30|13|TRBD2|TRBJ2-5|NA
CAWSVAGVETQYF
TGTGCCTGGAGTGTAGCGGGGGTAGAGACCCAGTACTTC
>TRBV15|13|NA|TRBJ1-1|NA
CATSREGGAAAFF
TGTGCCACCAGCAGAGAAGGGGGGGCGGCAGCTTTCTTT
>TRBV7-8|16|TRBD2|TRBJ2-2|once
CASSLFGGGNTGELFF
TGTGCCAGCAGCCTCTTTGGCGGGGGGAACACCGGGGAGCTGTTTTTT
>TRBV2|14|NA|TRBJ2-5|NA
CASSDWGSRKTQYF
TGTGCCAGCAGTGATTGGGGATCCCGGAAGACCCAGTACTTC
>TRBV30|14|TRBD1|TRBJ2-7|NA
CAWSVGTGRYEQYF
TGTGCCTGGAGTGTCGGGACAGGGAGGTACGAGCAGTACTTC
>TRBV29-1|12|NA|TRBJ1-1|large
CSVVHTNTEAFF
TGCAGCGTTGTACATACGAACACTGAAGCTTTCTTT
>TRBV7-3|17|TRBD2|TRBJ2-1|few
CASSSDIAGGTFNEQFF
TGTGCCAGCAGCTCAGATATAGCGGGAGGAACGTTCAATGAGCAGTTCTTC
>TRBV28|16|NA|TRBJ2-2|few
CASSGVGSFWAGELFF
TGTGCCAGCAGTGGCGTGGGGTCGTTTTGGGCCGGGGAGCTGTTTTTT
>TRBV30|19|NA|TRBJ2-1|NA
CAWSVPGEQVGLVSDEQFF
TGTGCCTGGAGTGTACCAGGGGAACAGGTTGGTTTAGTGTCCGATGAGCAGTTCTTC
>TRBV19|14|TRBD1|TRBJ1-2|NA
CASRDGQGDVGYTF
TGTGCCAGTAGGGACGGACAGGGGGATGTTGGCTACACCTTC
>TRBV5-1|12|TRBD1|TRBJ1-2|NA
CASSWGGQGYTF
TGCGCCAGCAGCTGGGGGGGACAGGGCTACACCTTC
>TRBV4-1|13|NA|TRBJ2-1|NA
CASSQENDNEQFF
TGCGCCAGCAGCCAAGAGAATGACAATGAGCAGTTCTTC
>TRBV27|14|NA|TRBJ2-7|NA
CASRRRDTSYEQYF
TGTGCCAGCAGAAGGCGGGACACTTCCTACGAGCAGTACTTC
>TRBV16|16|TRBD1|TRBJ1-5|NA
CASSHSDRDSNQPQHF
TGTGCCAGCAGCCATTCCGACAGGGATAGCAATCAGCCCCAGCATTTT
>TRBV7-9|15|TRBD1|TRBJ2-7|NA
CASSSRDSATYEQYF
TGTGCCAGCAGCTCAAGGGACAGCGCGACCTACGAGCAGTACTTC
>TRBV19|13|NA|TRBJ1-2|few
CASSIPGNPGYTF
TGTGCCAGTAGTATACCGGGGAATCCGGGCTACACCTTC
>TRBV14|17|TRBD1|TRBJ2-5|few
CASSQVHGTGVMETQYF
TGTGCCAGCAGCCAAGTACACGGGACAGGGGTTATGGAGACCCAGTACTTC
>TRBV2|14|TRBD2|TRBJ2-1|NA
CASELAASYNEQFF
TGTGCCAGCGAACTAGCGGCTTCCTACAATGAGCAGTTCTTC
>TRBV28|15|NA|TRBJ2-2|few
CASSRQGEYTGELFF
TGTGCCAGCAGTCGCCAGGGAGAATACACCGGGGAGCTGTTTTTT
>TRBV7-9|13|TRBD1|TRBJ1-2|once
CASSPTGHYGYTF
TGTGCCAGCAGCCCGACAGGGCACTATGGCTACACCTTC
>TRBV21-1|17|NA|TRBJ2-5|few
CASSNGEAGVYQETQYF
TGTGCCAGCAGCAATGGCGAAGCGGGAGTATATCAAGAGACCCAGTACTTC
>TRBV7-6|19|TRBD1|TRBJ2-1|NA
CASSLGGQGVGGSYNEQFF
TGTGCCAGCAGCTTAGGGGGACAGGGGGTCGGGGGATCCTACAATGAGCAGTTCTTC
>TRBV30|15|NA|TRBJ1-5|NA
CAWSPGDTSNQPQHF
TGTGCCTGGAGTCCAGGGGACACGAGCAATCAGCCCCAGCATTTT